One sample yielded the 18 T cell receptor beta chains listed below, sequenced in a study of blood T cell repertoires in COVID-19. Repertoires were generated with immunoSEQ multiplex PCR, while TCRdb's copy carries only in-frame clones and drops some. The profile shows tens of thousands of clones, 88% of them singletons. The source material was peripheral blood. The receptor source for this set is a man aged 50 to 59 with active COVID-19.

The V gene is TRBV12-3 or TRBV12-4, the J gene TRBJ2-2, with TRBD2 as a possible D gene (5 bases). V lost 6 bases and J 8 bases, leaving 13 bases between the germline ends. The CDR3 has 13 residues. The CDR3 protein is CASSGLLGGELFF. The CDR3 DNA sequence: TGTGCCAGCAGCGGACTTCTTGGGGGGGAGCTGTTTTTT.

V and J are TRBV27 and TRBJ1-6; perhaps TRBD1 as D (5 bases). Germline CDR1 MNHEY, CDR2 SMNVEV (reference sequence). V lost 7 bases and J lost 7, with 17 bases in between. The CDR3 totals 15 residues. The CDR3 sequence: CASTPLGVINSPLHF. The CDR3 bases are TGTGCCAGCACCCCCCTAGGGGTGATAAATTCACCCCTCCACTTT.

The V call is TRBV12-3 or TRBV12-4, the J call TRBJ1-2; possible D gene TRBD1, 5 bases. The CDR3 has 13 amino acids. V was clipped by 3 bases and J by 4 bases, with 9 bases between them. The CDR3 DNA follows: TGTGCCAGCAGTTTTATGGGGGGCTATGGCTACACCTTC. Its translation: CASSFMGGYGYTF.

There are a few counts of this clone. The CDR3 loop reads CASSQDSLRALPFF. The CDR3 bases are TGTGCCAGCAGCCAAGATTCCCTGAGGGCCTTACCATTCTTC. This chain connects TRBV4-2 to TRBJ2-1; the D gene is possibly TRBD2 (5 bases). Germline CDR1 LGHNA, CDR2 YNFKEQ. Trimming pared 0 bases from V and 16 bases from J, leaving 19 bases between. The CDR3 spans 14 residues.

This rearrangement joins TRBV9 to TRBJ1-2, with D perhaps TRBD1 (5 bases). CDR3 length: 17 residues. Germline CDR1 reads SGDLS; CDR2 reads YYNGEE. V dropped 7 bases and J dropped 6 bases, with 28 bases sitting between them. CDR3 DNA: TGTGCCAGCCGGGGGATCCGGGCCAGGGCCCTGGACGATGGCTACACCTTC. Its translation is CASRGIRARALDDGYTF.

As DNA, the CDR3 is TGCGCCAGCAGCGAGACAGGGGCCCAAGAGACCCAGTACTTC. Residues: CASSETGAQETQYF. V gene TRBV5-1 combines with J gene TRBJ2-5; 8 bases align to TRBD1. This CDR3 comprises 14 residues. Germline V gene data show CDR1 as SGHRS and CDR2 as YFSETQ. Unmatched junction bases numbered 3, after V lost 4 bases and J lost 1 base.

The chain combines TRBV19 with TRBJ2-5; D might be TRBD1 (6 bases). The length of the CDR3 is 14 residues. Between the trimmed V and J ends, which lost 5 bases and 2 bases, there was a span of 12 bases. CDR1 LNHDA and CDR2 SQIVND come from the germline V gene (reference sequence). CDR3: CASSSRGMQETQYF. The CDR3 DNA reads TGTGCCAGTAGTTCCAGGGGTATGCAAGAGACCCAGTACTTC.

The chain has TRBV9 and TRBJ1-1; perhaps TRBD1 as D (5 bases). Germline-derived CDR1 and CDR2 are SGDLS and YYNGEE. The CDR3 is made up of 13 amino acids. Trimming left V 0 bases short and J 4 bases short, with 7 bases between. CDR3 region: CASSVEGLTEAFF. The CDR3 DNA is TGTGCCAGCAGCGTAGAGGGGCTCACTGAAGCTTTCTTT.

The CDR3: CASSPRDTEGEQYF. The CDR3 bases are TGCGCCAGCAGCCCCCGGGACACCGAGGGGGAGCAGTACTTC. The J gene is TRBJ2-7, the V gene TRBV5-1; tentatively, D is TRBD1 (6 bases). The CDR3 sequence is 14 residues long. Per germline, CDR1 SGHRS and CDR2 YFSETQ. V lost 4 bases and J 7 bases, leaving 18 bases between the germline ends. Together with reference TRBV5-1 and TRBJ2-7, the CDR3 gives the full variable domain: KAGVTQTPRYLIKTRGQQVTLSCSPISGHRSVSWYQQTPGQGLQFLFEYFSETQRNKGNFPGRFSGRQFSNSRSEMNVSTLELGDSALYLCASSPRDTEGEQYFGPGTRLTVT.

This chain links TRBV25-1 with TRBJ1-6; 7 positions match TRBD1. Germline CDR1 is MGHDK and CDR2 is SYGVNS. Unmatched junction bases numbered 8, after V lost 4 bases and J lost 5 bases. CDR3 length equals 16 residues. CDR3 coding DNA: TGTGCCAGCAGTGGCCATGGTGGGACAGATAATTCACCCCTCCACTTT. This gives the protein CASSGHGGTDNSPLHF.

V usage is TRBV13 and J usage is TRBJ2-7, with D tentatively TRBD1 (5 bases). The V gene's germline CDR1 is PRHDT and CDR2 FYEKMQ (reference sequence). The CDR3 sequence is 14 residues long. The germline V and J ends were trimmed by 0 bases and 6 bases, with 12 bases remaining between them. The CDR3 nucleotides read TGTGCCAGCAGCTTAGGGCGCAGGGTAGGCGAGCAGTACGTC. It codes for CASSLGRRVGEQYV.

The chain links TRBV6-6 to TRBJ2-5, with TRBD2 matching 10 bases. Germline loops: CDR1 MNHNY, CDR2 SVGAGI (reference sequence). This CDR3 has 15 residues. Trimming at V came to 7 bases and at J to 0 bases, leaving 5 bases not matched to a gene. The CDR3 nucleotides are TGTGCCAGCAACACGGGACTAGCGCACCAAGAGACCCAGTACTTC. Its translation is CASNTGLAHQETQYF.

This sequence joins TRBV30 and TRBJ1-3; D call uncertain. Germline V gene sequence: CDR1 GTSNPN, CDR2 SVGIG (reference sequence). CDR3 size: 15 residues. With 2 bases removed from V and 0 bases from J, the gap between germline ends came to 11 bases. The CDR3 protein is CAWSYSAISGNTIYF. The CDR3 DNA reads as TGTGCCTGGAGTTATTCCGCTATCTCTGGAAACACCATATATTTT.

The V gene is TRBV4-3, the J gene TRBJ2-5; 7 nucleotides align to TRBD2. The CDR3 consists of 14 residues. CDR1 LGHNA and CDR2 YSLEER come from the germline V gene. With 1 base clipped from V and 7 bases from J, the junction kept 6 bases outside the gene matches. The CDR3 spells CASSQVWGEGTQYF. CDR3 in DNA: TGCGCCAGCAGCCAAGTCTGGGGGGAGGGGACCCAGTACTTC.

This chain uses TRBV5-1 with TRBJ2-7; perhaps TRBD1 as D (7 bases). V was clipped by 4 bases and J by 2 bases, with 16 bases between them. Per germline, CDR1 SGHRS and CDR2 YFSETQ. The CDR3 extends over 15 amino acids. The CDR3 sequence: CASSGGTVRTYEQYF. The CDR3 nucleotides read TGCGCCAGCAGCGGAGGGACAGTACGAACCTACGAGCAGTACTTC. The complete variable domain, with remaining parts taken from reference TRBV5-1 and TRBJ2-7, reads KAGVTQTPRYLIKTRGQQVTLSCSPISGHRSVSWYQQTPGQGLQFLFEYFSETQRNKGNFPGRFSGRQFSNSRSEMNVSTLELGDSALYLCASSGGTVRTYEQYFGPGTRLTVT.

The chain recombines TRBV6-4 with TRBJ1-1; no firm D call. Germline V gives CDR1 MRHNA, CDR2 SNTAGT. V was trimmed by 5 bases and J by 11 bases, leaving 18 bases between them. The CDR3 runs 13 residues. Written as DNA, the CDR3 is TGTGCCAGCAGTCACCAAAGCGGGGAACGTGCTTTCTTT. This sequence encodes CASSHQSGERAFF.

The CDR3 nucleotides are TGTGCCAGCAGTCAACTACAGGGCCGGGAGCAGTTCTTC. It specifies CASSQLQGREQFF. The chain joins TRBV12-3 or TRBV12-4 to TRBJ2-1, with a possible D match to TRBD1 (6 bases). V lost 5 bases and J lost 10, with 15 bases in between. The length of the CDR3 is 13 residues.

This clone was detected a few times. The chain carries TRBV18 and TRBJ2-7; TRBD2 might be the D (6 bases). The length of the CDR3 is 14 residues. With 4 bases removed from V and 0 bases from J, the gap between germline ends came to 10 bases. Germline V lookup: CDR1 KGHSH, CDR2 LQKENI. The CDR3 region is CASSRGLLSYEQYV. The CDR3 DNA sequence: TGTGCCAGCTCACGGGGACTTCTCTCCTACGAGCAGTACGTC.